The 3 T cell receptor beta chains below come from one sample, sequenced in a study of blood T cells in healthy people across ages. A second PCR of 7 to 11 cycles used a sample-barcoded 5' primer and a J-beta primer mix. TCRdb re-called the 5' RACE reads with MiXCR, one entry per CDR3 protein. The sample contains about 570,000 distinct CDR3 sequences, roughly a quarter of which appear only once. Source material: blood. Receptors were obtained from a woman aged 70-85 years in good health.

V gene TRBV2 combines with J gene TRBJ1-2; D remains ambiguous. The germline gives CDR1 SNHLY, CDR2 FYNNEI. The CDR3 is made up of 11 amino acids. Trimming took off 3 bases at V and 8 bases at J, with 7 bases between the two ends. CDR3 nucleotide sequence: TGTGCCAGCAGTGAGCAAGGGGGCTACACCTTC. Translated, it gives CASSEQGGYTF.

The chain employs TRBV20-1 and TRBJ1-2, with TRBD1 matching 7 bases. The germline CDR1 and CDR2 sequences are DFQATT and SNEGSKA (reference sequence). This CDR3 comprises 12 residues. The V segment lost 2 bases and the J segment 8 bases; nucleotides outside the gene matches: 5. The CDR3 bases are TGCAGTGCTAGAAGGGGGCCGGAGGGCTACACCTTC. This codes for CSARRGPEGYTF.

This clonotype was observed a handful of times. The V and J genes are TRBV29-1 and TRBJ1-2; no firm D call. CDR3 length equals 13 residues. In germline, CDR1 is SQVTM, CDR2 ANQGSEA. Trimming removed 2 bases from V and 8 bases from J, with 15 bases in between. CDR3 sequence reads: CSVERTFLGGYTF. CDR3 DNA sequence: TGCAGCGTTGAACGGACTTTTCTAGGAGGCTACACCTTC.